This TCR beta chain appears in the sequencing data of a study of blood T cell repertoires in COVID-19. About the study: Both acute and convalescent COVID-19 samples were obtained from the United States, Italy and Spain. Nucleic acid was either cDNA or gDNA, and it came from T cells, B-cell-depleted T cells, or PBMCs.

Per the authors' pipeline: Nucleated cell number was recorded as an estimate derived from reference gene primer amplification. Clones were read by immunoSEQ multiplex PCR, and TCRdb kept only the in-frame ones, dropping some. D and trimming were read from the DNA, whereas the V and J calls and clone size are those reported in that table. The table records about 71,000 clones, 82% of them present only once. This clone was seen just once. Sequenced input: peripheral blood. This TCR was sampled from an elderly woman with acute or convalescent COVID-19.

The CDR3 DNA sequence: TGCGCCAGCAGCAACCAACTAGCGGGTTCCTACAATGAGCAGTTCTTC. Translated: CASSNQLAGSYNEQFF. This sequence joins TRBV5-1 and TRBJ2-1; 9 bases align to TRBD2. This CDR3 contains 16 residues. Per germline, CDR1 SGHRS and CDR2 YFSETQ. Trimming removed 4 bases from V and 1 base from J; junction bases left unmatched: 6.